A selection of T cell receptor beta chains follows, all from one sample in a study of cytomegalovirus exposure and HLA in healthy donors. Sequenced by immunoSEQ multiplex PCR; TCRdb stores in-frame clones only, minus some. The sample holds some 98,000 clones, roughly 70% seen once. Specimen: PBMCs. The receptors derive from a man over 45 in good health and CMV-seronegative. Each CDR3 is given with its conserved first and last residue. A D gene is named only where the DNA matches it firmly. Clone size is shown for a subset of rows, as once, few, many or a class of expanded clone.

d_call | j_call | clone_size | v_call | cdr3_aa | cdr3_nt
. | TRBJ1-1 | . | TRBV27 | CASSESGVMNTEAFF | TGTGCCAGCAGCGAGTCAGGGGTCATGAACACTGAAGCTTTCTTT
TRBD2 | TRBJ2-1 | . | TRBV5-4 | CASSFRLAGGGDEQFF | TGTGCCAGCAGCTTCCGACTAGCGGGGGGCGGAGATGAGCAGTTCTTC
TRBD1 | TRBJ2-7 | . | TRBV10-1 | CASSGDRAGSYEQYF | TGCGCCAGCAGTGGGGACAGGGCAGGTTCCTACGAGCAGTACTTC
TRBD1 | TRBJ1-6 | . | TRBV27 | CASSSGQAGNSPLHF | TGTGCCAGCAGTTCAGGACAGGCCGGCAATTCACCCCTCCACTTT
TRBD2 | TRBJ2-3 | . | TRBV7-2 | CASRERGGLLAQDTQYF | TGTGCCAGCCGAGAGCGGGGGGGCCTCCTCGCACAGGATACGCAGTATTTT
. | TRBJ2-3 | . | TRBV5-1 | CASSLGRYGTDTQYF | TGCGCCAGCAGCTTGGGGAGGTACGGCACAGATACGCAGTATTTT
TRBD1 | TRBJ1-3 | . | TRBV4-1 | CASSPTGDRNTIYF | TGCGCCAGCAGTCCCACAGGGGACCGAAACACCATATATTTT
. | TRBJ2-7 | . | TRBV7-9 | CASSSPTGYEQYF | TGTGCCAGCAGCTCCCCGACAGGCTACGAGCAGTACTTC
. | TRBJ2-1 | . | TRBV5-4 | CASSSGLMPNNEQFF | TGTGCCAGCAGCTCAGGACTCATGCCCAACAATGAGCAGTTCTTC
. | TRBJ2-7 | . | TRBV2 | CASSGTPSYEQYF | TGTGCCAGCAGCGGGACACCTTCCTACGAGCAGTACTTC
TRBD1 | TRBJ2-1 | . | TRBV11-2 | CASSVSGTGNEQFF | TGTGCCAGCAGCGTCTCCGGGACAGGCAATGAGCAGTTCTTC
TRBD1 | TRBJ2-7 | . | TRBV7-9 | CASSYRDRGLNEQYF | TGTGCCAGCAGCTACCGGGACAGGGGGCTCAACGAGCAGTACTTC
. | TRBJ2-4 | . | TRBV20-1 | CSRLAKNIQYF | TGCAGTCGTCTAGCCAAAAACATTCAGTACTTC
TRBD2 | TRBJ2-1 | . | TRBV19 | CASSKYTPGTSGRALSYNEQFF | TGTGCCAGTAGTAAATACACCCCTGGGACTAGCGGGAGGGCCTTATCCTACAATGAGCAGTTCTTC
TRBD2 | TRBJ2-7 | . | TRBV6-1 | CASIGGGYEQYF | TGTGCCAGCATTGGGGGGGGCTACGAGCAGTACTTC
TRBD2 | TRBJ2-7 | . | TRBV28 | CASSFPASGGFRSRGQYF | TGTGCCAGCAGTTTTCCCGCTAGCGGGGGGTTTAGAAGTCGAGGGCAGTACTTC
TRBD1 | TRBJ1-5 | . | TRBV28 | CASSRTGSNQPQHF | TGTGCCAGCAGTCGGACAGGGAGCAATCAGCCCCAGCATTTT
. | TRBJ1-5 | . | TRBV4-1 | CASSQDRGNQPQHF | TGCGCCAGCAGCCAAGATCGGGGCAATCAGCCCCAGCATTTT
TRBD1 | TRBJ1-1 | . | TRBV13 | CASREPGQGARNTEAFF | TGTGCCAGCCGAGAACCGGGACAGGGGGCGCGGAACACTGAAGCTTTCTTT
. | TRBJ1-6 | . | TRBV27 | CASSLSRDGSSYNSPLHF | TGTGCCAGCAGTTTATCCCGGGACGGGAGCTCCTATAATTCACCCCTCCACTTT
TRBD1 | TRBJ2-3 | . | TRBV28 | CASSQAGTGGTDTQYF | TGTGCCAGCAGTCAGGCGGGGACAGGGGGTACAGATACGCAGTATTTT
. | TRBJ1-1 | . | TRBV9 | CASSLGGGTEAFF | TGTGCCAGCAGCCTCGGGGGGGGCACTGAAGCTTTCTTT
TRBD1 | TRBJ1-1 | . | TRBV28 | CASSLSPGQGAFEAFF | TGTGCCAGCAGTTTATCTCCCGGACAGGGGGCATTTGAAGCTTTCTTT
TRBD1 | TRBJ2-2 | . | TRBV2 | CASQGENTGELFF | TGTGCCAGCCAGGGGGAGAACACCGGGGAGCTGTTTTTT
TRBD1 | TRBJ1-3 | . | TRBV9 | CASSVEPGQRTPSGNTIYF | TGTGCCAGCAGCGTAGAGCCGGGACAGAGGACTCCCTCTGGAAACACCATATATTTT
TRBD1 | TRBJ2-4 | . | TRBV7-9 | CASSLAGGTGGAKNIQYF | TGTGCCAGCAGCTTAGCGGGTGGGACAGGGGGCGCCAAAAACATTCAGTACTTC
TRBD2 | TRBJ2-7 | . | TRBV7-2 | CASRPGIAGGSYEQYF | TGTGCCAGCAGACCTGGGATAGCGGGGGGCAGTTACGAGCAGTACTTC
. | TRBJ2-1 | . | TRBV7-3 | CASSLDGSSYNEQFF | TGTGCCAGCAGCTTAGACGGGAGCTCCTACAATGAGCAGTTCTTC
. | TRBJ2-3 | . | TRBV18 | CASSPNKLDTQYF | TGTGCCAGCTCACCTAATAAATTGGATACGCAGTATTTT
TRBD2 | TRBJ2-3 | . | TRBV5-1 | CASSPPGLAILDTQYF | TGCGCCAGCAGCCCGCCCGGACTAGCGATATTGGATACGCAGTATTTT
. | TRBJ1-1 | once | TRBV19 | CASKRGEIAEAFF | TGTGCCAGTAAGCGGGGCGAAATCGCTGAAGCTTTCTTT
. | TRBJ1-2 | once | TRBV5-1 | CASSFTGTLSPHSYTF | TGCGCCAGCAGCTTTACCGGGACTCTCTCCCCCCATAGCTACACCTTC